A single sample is the source of the 19 T cell receptor beta chains below, sequenced in a study of blood T cell repertoires in COVID-19. TCRdb's table, derived via immunoSEQ multiplex PCR, lists solely in-frame clones and lacks some. The sample holds fewer than 80,000 clones, 75% to 85% seen once. Specimen: peripheral blood. The receptors come from a woman older than 75 with active or convalescent COVID-19.

The chain couples TRBV5-8 to TRBJ2-5, with 8 bases fitting TRBD1. The CDR3 extends over 14 amino acids. CDR1 and CDR2 (germline): SGHTS, YDEGEE. The V gene end was trimmed by 6 bases and the J gene end by 4 bases; junction bases not matched to a gene: 8. The chain's CDR3 is CASTPWDRSETQYF. CDR3 DNA sequence: TGTGCCAGCACGCCATGGGACAGGTCAGAGACCCAGTACTTC. Drawing the rest from reference TRBV5-8 and TRBJ2-5, the complete variable domain is EAGVTQSPTHLIKTRGQQATLRCSPISGHTSVYWYQQALGLGLQFLLWYDEGEERNRGNFPPRFSGRQFPNYSSELNVNALELEDSALYLCASTPWDRSETQYFGPGTRLLVL.

This clone has a handful of counts. This sequence joins TRBV4-1 and TRBJ2-7; tentatively, D is TRBD2 (5 bases). This CDR3 contains 16 residues. V dropped 0 bases and J dropped 3 bases, with 15 bases sitting between them. Germline V gene lookup returns CDR1 MGHRA and CDR2 YSYEKL. This CDR3 reads CASSQDQEVLLYEQYF. The CDR3 DNA reads TGCGCCAGCAGCCAAGATCAGGAGGTACTCCTCTACGAGCAGTACTTC.

The V gene is TRBV6-5, the J gene TRBJ1-2; 7 nucleotides agree with TRBD1. The germline gives CDR1 MNHEY, CDR2 SVGAGI. V was pared by 6 bases and J by 4 bases, with 5 bases of the junction left unmatched. The CDR3 totals 13 residues. The CDR3 spells CASRGQISYGYTF. The CDR3 nucleotides read TGTGCCAGCAGGGGACAGATATCCTATGGCTACACCTTC.

The chain joins TRBV5-4 to TRBJ2-5; D not resolved. Per the germline V gene, CDR1 is SGHNT and CDR2 is YYREEE (reference sequence). V shed 4 bases and J shed 2 bases, with 9 bases lying between them. CDR3 size: 13 residues. CDR3 coding DNA: TGTGCCAGCAGCCTAGTCGATCAAGAGACCCAGTACTTC. It codes for CASSLVDQETQYF.

This sequence joins TRBV9 and TRBJ2-7; 8 nucleotides line up with TRBD1. The length of the CDR3 is 14 residues. V gave up 4 bases and J gave up 3 bases; unmatched junction bases: 6. Per germline, CDR1 SGDLS and CDR2 YYNGEE. The DNA of the CDR3 is TGTGCCAGCAGCTCCGGACAGGGCAACTACGAGCAGTACTTC. It encodes CASSSGQGNYEQYF.

This chain connects TRBV19 to TRBJ2-2; D unclear. The V gene lost 9 bases and the J gene lost 0 bases, with 11 bases spanning the gap. The CDR3 has 14 residues. Germline assignment: CDR1 LNHDA and CDR2 SQIVND (reference sequence). The CDR3 reads CASRGRTNTGELFF. The CDR3 DNA follows: TGTGCCAGCCGAGGAAGAACGAACACCGGGGAGCTGTTTTTT.

The chain links TRBV6-2 or TRBV6-3 to TRBJ2-2, with 11 positions matching TRBD1. This CDR3 is built from 18 residues. The germline V gene encodes CDR1 MNHEY and CDR2 SVGEGT. V was clipped by 2 bases and J by 6 bases; unmatched bases: 11. For the CDR3, the DNA is TGTGCCAGCAGTTACCCGAAGACCGGGACAGGGGGTCCCGGGGAGCTGTTTTTT. Residues: CASSYPKTGTGGPGELFF.

The chain couples TRBV24-1 to TRBJ1-5; TRBD1 might be the D (6 bases). Germline CDR1 is KGHDR and CDR2 is SFDVKD. The V end was cut by 2 bases, the J end by 0 bases, with 16 bases between. The CDR3 is made up of 18 amino acids. CDR3 DNA: TGTGCCACCAGTGATTCCAGGGGCCTCACATATAGCAATCAGCCCCAGCATTTT. Its protein is CATSDSRGLTYSNQPQHF.

This clone was counted between two and nine times. This chain links TRBV27 with TRBJ2-1; 8 nucleotides line up with TRBD2. CDR1 and CDR2 from the germline V gene are MNHEY and SMNVEV (reference sequence). The CDR3 is made up of 15 amino acids. V lost 3 bases and J lost 7; bases outside the gene matches: 8. Here the CDR3 reads CASSFVIAGFNEQFF. Written as DNA, the CDR3 is TGTGCCAGCAGTTTCGTAATAGCGGGGTTTAATGAGCAGTTCTTC.

V is TRBV7-3 and J is TRBJ2-2; D is possibly TRBD2 (5 bases). CDR1 SGHTA and CDR2 FQGTGA come from the germline V gene. V dropped 2 bases and J dropped 0 bases, with 10 bases sitting between them. CDR3 size: 16 residues. CDR3 DNA sequence: TGTGCCAGCAGCTTAGAGGGCAGCTCGAACACCGGGGAGCTGTTTTTT. Amino acid sequence: CASSLEGSSNTGELFF. The full variable domain, rest sourced from reference TRBV7-3 and TRBJ2-2, is GAGVSQTPSNKVTEKGKYVELRCDPISGHTALYWYRQSLGQGPEFLIYFQGTGAADDSGLPNDRFFAVRPEGSVSTLKIQRTERGDSAVYLCASSLEGSSNTGELFFGEGSRLTVL.

A single count supports this clone. The rearrangement uses TRBV11-2 and TRBJ2-7; 9 nucleotides match TRBD1. Germline lookup yields CDR1 SGHAT and CDR2 FQNNGV. The V and J ends lost 6 bases and 5 bases, in that order; junction bases with no gene match: 11. CDR3 length equals 15 residues. The CDR3: CASSSISGTGNEQYF. In DNA, the CDR3 is TGTGCCAGCAGTTCTATATCCGGGACAGGGAACGAGCAGTACTTC. Variable domain in full (rest from reference TRBV11-2 and TRBJ2-7): EAGVAQSPRYKIIEKRQSVAFWCNPISGHATLYWYQQILGQGPKLLIQFQNNGVVDDSQLPKDRFSAERLKGVDSTLKIQPAKLEDSAVYLCASSSISGTGNEQYFGPGTRLTVT.

This clone has more than one count but fewer than ten. The V and J genes are TRBV7-9 and TRBJ2-7, with a weak D call TRBD1 (7 bases). Germline loops: CDR1 SEHNR, CDR2 FQNEAQ (reference sequence). The CDR3 has 17 residues. V was shortened by 1 base and J by 7 bases, with 23 bases between the two germline ends. CDR3 protein: CASSLGLGTARGREQYF. The CDR3, as DNA: TGTGCCAGCAGCTTAGGTTTGGGGACAGCCCGGGGGAGAGAGCAGTACTTC.

The chain joins TRBV28 to TRBJ2-7; 7 positions agree with TRBD2. The trim removed 6 bases at V and 3 bases at J, leaving 8 bases unmatched. The CDR3 consists of 14 residues. The germline gives CDR1 MDHEN, CDR2 SYDVKM. Here the CDR3 reads CASSRRTRGYEQYF. The DNA of the CDR3 is TGTGCCAGCAGCCGCCGGACTAGAGGCTACGAGCAGTACTTC.

This clone is a singleton in its sample. CDR3 bases: TGTGCCAGCACTACGGACTGGTTTTCCTACAATGAGCAGTTCTTC. It is translated as CASTTDWFSYNEQFF. This chain links TRBV4-2 with TRBJ2-1, with D possibly TRBD2 on 5 matching bases. V gave up 7 bases and J gave up 1 base, with 14 bases separating them. The CDR3 loop spans 15 amino acids. Germline V gene sequence: CDR1 LGHNA, CDR2 YNFKEQ.

The CDR3 nucleotides read TGCAGCGTTGAAGCCCCCCGGGGGGCTTTCACTGAAGCTTTCTTT. Its translation is CSVEAPRGAFTEAFF. V usage is TRBV29-1 and J usage is TRBJ1-1, with D perhaps matching TRBD1 (6 bases). There are 15 residues in the CDR3. Deletions cut 1 base from V and 4 bases from J, with 16 bases between. Germline V gives CDR1 SQVTM, CDR2 ANQGSEA. The entire variable domain, with the rest obtained from reference TRBV29-1 and TRBJ1-1, is as follows: SAVISQKPSRDICQRGTSLTIQCQVDSQVTMMFWYRQQPGQSLTLIATANQGSEATYESGFVIDKFPISRPNLTFSTLTVSNMSPEDSSIYLCSVEAPRGAFTEAFFGQGTRLTVV.

This chain links TRBV6-1 with TRBJ1-2; 10 nucleotides align to TRBD1. The V gene end was trimmed by 4 bases and the J gene end by 7 bases; junction bases not matched to a gene: 12. Germline V CDR1 and CDR2: MNHNS, SASEGT. This CDR3 is 16 amino acids long. The chain's CDR3 is CASSVILGQGPFGYTF. The CDR3 coding sequence is TGTGCCAGCAGTGTTATCTTGGGACAGGGGCCTTTTGGCTACACCTTC.

This chain joins TRBV27 and TRBJ2-7; D might be TRBD2 (5 bases). CDR1 MNHEY and CDR2 SMNVEV come from the germline V gene (reference sequence). This CDR3 contains 14 residues. V was shortened by 3 bases and J by 0 bases, with 9 bases between the two germline ends. CDR3 amino acids: CASSFFRDSYEQYF. The CDR3 DNA sequence: TGTGCCAGCAGTTTCTTTCGGGACTCCTACGAGCAGTACTTC.

This sequence joins TRBV5-4 and TRBJ2-1; 9 positions match TRBD1. Germline V gives CDR1 SGHNT, CDR2 YYREEE (reference sequence). The CDR3 covers 16 residues. V was clipped by 4 bases and J by 4 bases; unmatched bases: 9. Written as DNA, the CDR3 is TGTGCCAGCAGCCGACGGGACAGGGTAGCGTACAATGAGCAGTTCTTC. Residues: CASSRRDRVAYNEQFF.

This clone was found a few times. V and J are TRBV4-3 and TRBJ1-6; 7 bases agree with TRBD1. J gave up 7 bases and V 4 bases, and 7 bases lay outside the gene matches. CDR1 is LGHNA and CDR2 is YSLEER in the germline V gene. This CDR3 spans 15 amino acids. CDR3 region: CASSRGRDRNSPLHF. The CDR3 DNA follows: TGCGCCAGCAGCCGGGGCCGGGACAGAAATTCACCCCTCCACTTT.